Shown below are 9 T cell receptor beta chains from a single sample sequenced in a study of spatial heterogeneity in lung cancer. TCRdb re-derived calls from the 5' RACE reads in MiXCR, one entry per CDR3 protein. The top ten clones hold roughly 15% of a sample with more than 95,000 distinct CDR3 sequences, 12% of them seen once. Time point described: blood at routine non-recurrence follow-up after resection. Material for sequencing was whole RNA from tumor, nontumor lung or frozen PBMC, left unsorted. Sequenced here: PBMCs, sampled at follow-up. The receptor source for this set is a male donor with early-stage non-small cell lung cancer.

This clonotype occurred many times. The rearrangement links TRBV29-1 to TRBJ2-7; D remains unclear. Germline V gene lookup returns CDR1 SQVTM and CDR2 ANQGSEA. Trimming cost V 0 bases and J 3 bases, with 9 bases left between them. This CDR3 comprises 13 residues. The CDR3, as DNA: TGCAGCGTTGAAGACAGGACCCTCTACGAGCAGTACTTC. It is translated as CSVEDRTLYEQYF.

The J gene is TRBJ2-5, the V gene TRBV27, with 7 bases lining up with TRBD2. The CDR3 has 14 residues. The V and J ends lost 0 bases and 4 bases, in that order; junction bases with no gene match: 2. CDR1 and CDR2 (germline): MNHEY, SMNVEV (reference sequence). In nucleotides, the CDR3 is TGTGCCAGCAGTTTATCGGGACTATCAGAGACCCAGTACTTC. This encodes CASSLSGLSETQYF.

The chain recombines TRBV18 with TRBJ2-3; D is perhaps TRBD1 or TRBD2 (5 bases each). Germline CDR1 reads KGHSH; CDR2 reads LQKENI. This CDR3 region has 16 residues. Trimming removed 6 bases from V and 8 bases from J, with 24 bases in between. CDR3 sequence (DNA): TGTGCCAGCTCCCGAGGGGAAGGTTACGAGCCAGGTACGCAGTATTTT. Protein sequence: CASSRGEGYEPGTQYF.

DNA for the CDR3: TGTGCCAGCAGCCAAGACCCCTACGGGGTGGACATTCAGTACTTC. Residues: CASSQDPYGVDIQYF. The rearrangement joins TRBV11-1 to TRBJ2-4; possibly TRBD2 for D (5 bases). The CDR3 extends over 15 amino acids. Germline V lookup: CDR1 SGHAT, CDR2 FQDESV (reference sequence). V was cut by 5 bases and J by 8 bases, with 19 bases left in between.

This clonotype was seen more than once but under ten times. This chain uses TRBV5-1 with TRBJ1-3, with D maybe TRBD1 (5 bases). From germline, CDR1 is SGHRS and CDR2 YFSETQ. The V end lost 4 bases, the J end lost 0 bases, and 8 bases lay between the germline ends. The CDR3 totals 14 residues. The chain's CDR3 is CASSPGSSGNTIYF. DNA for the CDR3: TGCGCCAGCAGCCCAGGGTCCTCTGGAAACACCATATATTTT.

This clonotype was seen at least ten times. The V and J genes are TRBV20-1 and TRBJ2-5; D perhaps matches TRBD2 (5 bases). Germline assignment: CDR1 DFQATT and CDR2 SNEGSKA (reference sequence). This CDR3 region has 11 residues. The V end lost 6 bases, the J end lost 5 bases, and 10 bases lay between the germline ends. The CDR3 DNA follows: TGCAGTGCCAGCGGTTATGAGACCCAGTACTTC. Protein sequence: CSASGYETQYF.

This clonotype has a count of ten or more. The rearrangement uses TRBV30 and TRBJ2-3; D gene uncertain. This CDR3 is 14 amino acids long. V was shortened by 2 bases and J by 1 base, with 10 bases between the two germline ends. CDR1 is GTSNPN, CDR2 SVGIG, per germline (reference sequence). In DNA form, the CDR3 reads TGTGCCTGGAGTCGGCAAGGCGGCACAGATACGCAGTATTTT. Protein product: CAWSRQGGTDTQYF.

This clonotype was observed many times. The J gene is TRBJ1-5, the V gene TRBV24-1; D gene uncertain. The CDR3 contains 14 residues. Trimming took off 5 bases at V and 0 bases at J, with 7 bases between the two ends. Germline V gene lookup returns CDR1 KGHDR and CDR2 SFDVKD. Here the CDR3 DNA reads TGTGCCACCAGTGCAGTAAATAGCAATCAGCCCCAGCATTTT. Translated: CATSAVNSNQPQHF.

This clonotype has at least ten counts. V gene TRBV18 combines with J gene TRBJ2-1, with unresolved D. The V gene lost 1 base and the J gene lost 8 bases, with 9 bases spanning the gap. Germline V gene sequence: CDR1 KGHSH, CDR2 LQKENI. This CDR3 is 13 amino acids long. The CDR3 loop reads CASSPLAQDEQFF. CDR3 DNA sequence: TGTGCCAGCTCACCACTTGCTCAGGATGAGCAGTTCTTC.